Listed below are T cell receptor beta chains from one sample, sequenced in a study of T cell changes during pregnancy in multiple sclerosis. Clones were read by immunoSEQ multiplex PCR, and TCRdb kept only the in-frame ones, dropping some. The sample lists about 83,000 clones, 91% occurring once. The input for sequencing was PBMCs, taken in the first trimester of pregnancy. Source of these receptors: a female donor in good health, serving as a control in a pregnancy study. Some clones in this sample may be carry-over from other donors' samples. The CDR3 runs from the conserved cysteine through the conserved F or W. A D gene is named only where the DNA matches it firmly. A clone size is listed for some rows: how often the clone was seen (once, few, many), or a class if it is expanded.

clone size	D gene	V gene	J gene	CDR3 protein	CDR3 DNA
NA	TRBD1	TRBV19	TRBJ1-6	CASRADRGRNSPLHF	TGTGCCAGTAGAGCGGACAGGGGGCGAAATTCACCCCTCCACTTT
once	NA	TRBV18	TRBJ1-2	CASSPNVQGNGYTF	TGTGCCAGCTCACCGAATGTACAGGGAAATGGCTACACCTTC
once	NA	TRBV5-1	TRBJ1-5	CASSLGSSNQPQHF	TGCGCCAGCAGCTTAGGGAGTAGCAATCAGCCCCAGCATTTT
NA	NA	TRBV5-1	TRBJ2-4	CASSLTGLAKNIQYF	TGCGCCAGCAGCTTGACAGGTCTAGCCAAAAACATTCAGTACTTC
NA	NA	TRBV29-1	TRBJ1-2	CSVIGDGYTF	TGCAGCGTGATCGGGGATGGCTACACCTTC
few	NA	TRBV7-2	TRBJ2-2	CASRLRSGTGELFF	TGTGCCAGCAGACTACGGTCGGGCACCGGGGAGCTGTTTTTT
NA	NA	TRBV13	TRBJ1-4	CASSLERDGGEKLFF	TGTGCCAGCAGCTTAGAGCGGGACGGTGGTGAAAAACTGTTTTTT
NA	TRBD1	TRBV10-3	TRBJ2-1	CAISPDRGRANEQFF	TGTGCCATCAGTCCCGACAGGGGGCGCGCCAATGAGCAGTTCTTC
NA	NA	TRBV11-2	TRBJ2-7	CASSSHTNRDEQYF	TGTGCCAGCAGCTCCCATACAAACAGGGACGAGCAGTACTTC
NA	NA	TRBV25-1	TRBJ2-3	CASSEAGLTDTQYF	TGTGCCAGCAGTGAGGCGGGCCTCACAGATACGCAGTATTTT
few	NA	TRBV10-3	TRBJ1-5	CAISTDSPNQPQHF	TGTGCCATCAGTACCGACAGCCCCAATCAGCCCCAGCATTTT
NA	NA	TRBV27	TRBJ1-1	CASGGREAFF	TGTGCCAGTGGAGGGCGTGAAGCTTTCTTT
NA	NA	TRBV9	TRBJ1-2	CASSDLGSGQYYGYTF	TGTGCCAGCAGTGATTTGGGTTCTGGGCAGTACTATGGCTACACCTTC
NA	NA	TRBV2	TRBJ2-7	CASSKGQPSYEQYF	TGTGCCAGCAGTAAAGGACAGCCCTCCTACGAGCAGTACTTC
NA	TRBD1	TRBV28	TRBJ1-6	CASSYRGVNSPLHF	TGTGCCAGCAGCTACAGGGGGGTTAATTCACCCCTCCACTTT
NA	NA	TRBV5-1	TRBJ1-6	CASSPWGRNPINSPLHF	TGCGCCAGCAGCCCGTGGGGCAGGAATCCGATTAATTCACCCCTCCACTTT
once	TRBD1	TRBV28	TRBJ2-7	CASSPPPRQGQYF	TGTGCCAGCAGTCCCCCTCCGCGACAGGGACAGTACTTC
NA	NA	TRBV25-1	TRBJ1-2	CASSEFDPGYGYTF	TGTGCCAGCAGTGAATTCGACCCCGGGTATGGCTACACCTTC
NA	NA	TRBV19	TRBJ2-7	CASSLTGSPYEQYF	TGTGCCAGTAGCCTAACAGGGTCCCCCTACGAGCAGTACTTC
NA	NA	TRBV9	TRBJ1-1	CASSSSGGTTEAFF	TGTGCCAGCAGCTCAAGTGGGGGGACCACTGAAGCTTTCTTT
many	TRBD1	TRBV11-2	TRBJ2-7	CASSALTGYEQYF	TGTGCCAGCAGCGCCCTGACAGGGTACGAGCAGTACTTC
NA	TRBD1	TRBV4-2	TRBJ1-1	CASSEPTGAIAEAFF	TGTGCCAGCAGCGAACCTACAGGGGCAATCGCTGAAGCTTTCTTT
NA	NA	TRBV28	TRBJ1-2	CASSDTGGGYTF	TGTGCCAGCAGCGACACCGGTGGAGGCTACACCTTC
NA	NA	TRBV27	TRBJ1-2	CASSPRESYGYTF	TGTGCCAGCTCTCCTCGGGAATCCTATGGCTACACCTTC
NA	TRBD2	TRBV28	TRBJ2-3	CASSTTSGDRTDTQYF	TGTGCCAGCAGTACGACTAGCGGGGATCGCACAGATACGCAGTATTTT
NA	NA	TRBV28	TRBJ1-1	CASSTPGGAEAFF	TGTGCCAGCAGTACTCCGGGAGGCGCTGAAGCTTTCTTT
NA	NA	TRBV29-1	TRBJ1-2	CSWAGLEGYTF	TGCAGCTGGGCAGGGCTCGAGGGCTACACCTTC
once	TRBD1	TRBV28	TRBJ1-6	CASRHRGRLYSPLHF	TGTGCCAGCAGGCACAGGGGGCGCCTGTATTCACCCCTCCACTTT
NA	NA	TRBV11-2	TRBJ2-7	CASSLYRESSYEQYF	TGTGCCAGCAGCTTATACAGGGAGAGCTCCTACGAGCAGTACTTC
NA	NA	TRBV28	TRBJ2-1	CASSSDNEQFF	TGTGCCAGCAGTTCCGACAATGAGCAGTTCTTC
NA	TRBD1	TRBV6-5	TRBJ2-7	CASSYSTGAYYEQYF	TGTGCCAGCAGTTACTCGACAGGGGCCTACTACGAGCAGTACTTC
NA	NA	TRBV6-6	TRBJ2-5	CASSIRDTPGTQYF	TGTGCCAGCAGTATCCGGGACACTCCGGGGACCCAGTACTTC
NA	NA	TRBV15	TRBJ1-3	CATSRASRSGNTIYF	TGTGCCACCAGCAGAGCAAGCCGCTCTGGAAACACCATATATTTT
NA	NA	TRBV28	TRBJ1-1	CASSPTRVMNTEAFF	TGTGCCAGCAGCCCTACCAGGGTCATGAACACTGAAGCTTTCTTT
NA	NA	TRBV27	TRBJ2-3	CASSPTGYTDTQYF	TGTGCCAGCAGTCCGACAGGTTACACAGATACGCAGTATTTT
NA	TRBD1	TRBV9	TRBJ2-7	CASSQQGAGSYEQYF	TGTGCCAGCAGCCAACAGGGGGCTGGCTCCTACGAGCAGTACTTC
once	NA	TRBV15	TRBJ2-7	CATSKTPSSYEQYF	TGTGCCACCAGCAAAACACCGTCCTCCTACGAGCAGTACTTC
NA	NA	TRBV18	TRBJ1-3	CASSGQADSGNTIYF	TGTGCCAGCTCCGGACAAGCAGACTCTGGAAACACCATATATTTT
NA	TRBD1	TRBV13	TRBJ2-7	CASSYRDRDYEQYF	TGTGCCAGCAGCTACCGGGACAGGGACTACGAGCAGTACTTC
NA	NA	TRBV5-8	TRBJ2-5	CASSYRGGQRTQYF	TGTGCCAGCAGCTACCGGGGAGGCCAACGGACCCAGTACTTC
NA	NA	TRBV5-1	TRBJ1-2	CASSLSTTGNYGYTF	TGCGCCAGCAGCCTGTCTACCACAGGGAACTATGGCTACACCTTC
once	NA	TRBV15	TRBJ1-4	CATSTTATNEKLFF	TGTGCCACCAGCACGACAGCAACTAATGAAAAACTGTTTTTT